This TCR beta chain comes out of a study of molecular identifiers for immune sequencing clone quantification. At the level of the study: Within a replicate experiment, RNA obtained from either about 21,000 or 97,000 naive CD8 cells was divided into five aliquots, and four of those aliquots were then sequenced.

CDR3 length: 16 amino acids. Germline V CDR1 and CDR2: SGDLS, YYNGEE. The V end was cut by 4 bases, the J end by 0 bases, with 16 bases between. MiXCR was run by TCRdb on the PCR reads, yielding one entry per CDR3 protein. The repertoire has approximately 680,000 distinct CDR3 sequences, approximately 24% of them found once; the top ten carry 0.6% to 0.9%. The TCR comes from a human donor in good health. Some libraries in this study had Jurkat cell RNA spiked in. The specimen sequenced was naive CD8+ T cells from blood, with Jurkat cell RNA spiked in. Subset of the sample: FACS-sorted CD8+CD4-CCR7+CD45RA+ naive T cells. The rearrangement links TRBV9 to TRBJ1-2; perhaps TRBD1 as D (6 bases). The chain's CDR3 is CASSQEGGLANYGYTF. In nucleotides, the CDR3 is TGTGCCAGCAGCCAGGAGGGGGGCTTAGCTAACTATGGCTACACCTTC.